The present TCR beta chain was sequenced within a study of graft-versus-host responses after intestinal transplantation. In the study overall: Recipients got multivisceral, liver-intestinal, or isolated intestinal transplants. Study-wide findings and caveats: Circulating GvH clone levels at their peak were associated with HvG declines (early post-transplant). Present in recipient marrow, GvH clones included some that appeared first in ileum or blood.

Sequencing used immunoSEQ multiplex PCR; TCRdb keeps in-frame clones, though not all of them. The repertoire holds tens of thousands of clones, with around nine tenths as singletons. The CDR3 is made up of 14 amino acids. The V and J ends lost 4 bases and 9 bases, in that order; junction bases with no gene match: 8. The germline V gene encodes CDR1 MNHNS and CDR2 SASEGT. As concerns this clone: Its antigen is currently unknown.

The rearrangement joins TRBV6-1 to TRBJ2-3, with 9 bases aligning to TRBD2. The specimen comprised unstimulated CD4+ T cells sorted from spleen or lymph node cells, sampled before intestinal transplant. The receptor's source is a human donor who received an intestinal transplant. The CDR3 nucleotides read TGTGCCAGCAGTGGAGTAGCGGGAGTGGGCACGCAGTATTTT. This sequence encodes CASSGVAGVGTQYF.